The rows below give T cell receptor beta chains drawn from one sample of a study of T-cell reconstitution after alpha-beta-depleted transplantation in children. TCRdb passed the PCR reads through MiXCR, listing each CDR3 protein once. Of a few hundred thousand distinct CDR3 sequences listed, around a tenth are singletons. Sequencing used PBMCs, obtained before TCRalphabeta/CD19-depleted stem cell transplant. The source is a boy in the first two years of life with acute myeloid leukemia, due to receive a stem cell transplant. CDR3s include the opening cysteine and the closing phenylalanine or tryptophan. A D gene is named only where the DNA matches it firmly.

D	J	V	CDR3
TRBD1	TRBJ2-7	TRBV7-2	CASSWQGAGEQYF
-	TRBJ1-1	TRBV5-1	CASTGGETEAFF
-	TRBJ2-1	TRBV4-3	CASSQPDRYNEQFF
TRBD1	TRBJ2-3	TRBV30	CAWRGARDSRTDTQYF
-	TRBJ2-7	TRBV7-3	CASSRDFWDEQYF
TRBD1	TRBJ2-3	TRBV7-9	CASSGTGISTDTQYF
TRBD1	TRBJ2-7	TRBV6-1	CASSTTGGSYEQYF
-	TRBJ2-7	TRBV12-3/TRBV12-4	CASSFGDTLPEQYF
TRBD2	TRBJ2-5	TRBV28	CASSLLRLAEETQYF
-	TRBJ2-7	TRBV28	CASSFSLGHLSSYEQYF
TRBD2	TRBJ2-1	TRBV12-3/TRBV12-4	CASSETSGRPNEQFF
TRBD2	TRBJ2-3	TRBV11-2	CASSLPLEIAGGIADTQYF
-	TRBJ2-1	TRBV4-1	CASSQDILNNEQFF
-	TRBJ2-3	TRBV7-3	CASSLSVGSKDTQYF
TRBD1	TRBJ1-5	TRBV12-3/TRBV12-4	CASSSQGQVNQPQHF
-	TRBJ1-3	TRBV9	CASSVDSSQPSRGNTIYF
TRBD1	TRBJ1-5	TRBV27	CASSPRQGNQPQHF
-	TRBJ1-3	TRBV6-5	CASSYSPGYENTIYF
-	TRBJ2-1	TRBV10-3	CAISEDSSYNEQFF
TRBD2	TRBJ2-1	TRBV7-3	CASSPYTSGRGYNEQFF
-	TRBJ2-1	TRBV28	CASSLRSWGLSYNEQFF
-	TRBJ2-7	TRBV10-3	CAISGAGPVYEQYF
TRBD1	TRBJ1-5	TRBV12-3/TRBV12-4	CASTQTGGVNQPQHF
-	TRBJ2-3	TRBV9	CASSVGSIKLDTQYF
-	TRBJ2-1	TRBV9	CASSVGQGGGPDEQFF
-	TRBJ2-1	TRBV11-2	CASSKTRNEQFF
-	TRBJ2-1	TRBV7-9	CASRGGALGIEQFF
-	TRBJ2-7	TRBV12-3/TRBV12-4	CASSSGVHYEQYF
-	TRBJ2-3	TRBV7-2	CASSLPSGDTQYF
TRBD2	TRBJ2-5	TRBV7-2	CASSLVATSGRQETQYF
-	TRBJ2-7	TRBV11-3	CASSIPTGSLYEQYF
-	TRBJ2-5	TRBV20-1	CSARDHWSGSDRETQYF
-	TRBJ1-1	TRBV6-5	CASSRLTRLNTEAFF
-	TRBJ2-1	TRBV19	CASSGRDPGDYNEQFF
-	TRBJ2-5	TRBV12-3/TRBV12-4	CASSPQGRQTQYF
TRBD1	TRBJ1-1	TRBV20-1	CSARDPTGLDTEAFF
TRBD2	TRBJ2-3	TRBV28	CASSLGLRTSGHPAQYF
TRBD2	TRBJ2-5	TRBV4-3	CASSRSSGSPETQYF
TRBD1	TRBJ2-7	TRBV5-6	CASSRDRFYEQYF
-	TRBJ1-1	TRBV12-3/TRBV12-4	CASSFWGTTEAFF
-	TRBJ1-1	TRBV7-9	CASSVLRRGRVAEAFF
-	TRBJ2-7	TRBV7-8	CASSPWEGATYEQYF
TRBD2	TRBJ2-3	TRBV20-1	CSAGLAGGGGVSTDTQYF
-	TRBJ2-2	TRBV9	CASSVGPSPTGELFF
TRBD2	TRBJ2-1	TRBV3-1	CASSLLAGGAHNEQFF
-	TRBJ1-2	TRBV4-3	CASSQDADLYGYTF
TRBD2	TRBJ2-7	TRBV6-1	CASTVSGLVYEQYF
TRBD2	TRBJ2-3	TRBV12-3/TRBV12-4	CASTPGLAATDTQYF
TRBD1	TRBJ2-7	TRBV12-3/TRBV12-4	CASRWTGNHEQYF
TRBD2	TRBJ2-3	TRBV2	CARGLAGATDTQYF
-	TRBJ2-5	TRBV7-8	CASRKGFEKTQYF
-	TRBJ1-5	TRBV12-3/TRBV12-4	CASWAGEGPQHF
-	TRBJ2-3	TRBV10-3	CATATADTQYF
TRBD1	TRBJ2-2	TRBV5-1	CASREGGTNTGELFF
-	TRBJ2-5	TRBV7-2	CASSHPLTDPGAYF
-	TRBJ2-5	TRBV11-2	CASSSNPFQETQYF
TRBD2	TRBJ2-7	TRBV7-3	CASSRTSGRSEQYF
-	TRBJ1-5	TRBV28	CASRSQGLIVQPQHF
TRBD2	TRBJ2-1	TRBV5-1	CASSLANLAGGPKNEQFF